This is a list of T cell receptor beta chains from one sample in a study of CD8+ T cells in alopecia areata. The method was immunoSEQ multiplex PCR; TCRdb's version includes in-frame clones alone and lacks a portion of them. The table has roughly 140,000 clones, about half seen once. Material: CD4+ T cells sorted from blood, obtained at week 0. Source of these receptors: a human donor with alopecia areata. Both conserved end residues are part of each CDR3. Clone size is shown for a subset of rows, as once, few, many or a class of expanded clone.

V	J	size	CDR3
TRBV7-9	TRBJ2-3	.	CASDTTGGTQYF
TRBV2	TRBJ2-7	few	CASNQFSYEQYF
TRBV6-5	TRBJ2-7	few	CASSYRDAYEQYF
TRBV14	TRBJ2-3	once	CASSQGQLGDTQYF
TRBV25-1	TRBJ2-6	few	CASSQPGTGNVLTF
TRBV2	TRBJ1-2	few	CASSDLQGPYGYTF
TRBV29-1	TRBJ2-5	.	CSVGGQAFQETQYF
TRBV4-3	TRBJ2-7	.	CASSQSGSGRMGGYEQYF
TRBV29-1	TRBJ1-4	.	CSVVGQNEKLFF
TRBV7-7	TRBJ1-1	many	CASSLRTDTEAFF
TRBV28	TRBJ2-7	.	CASSPEREYSYEQYF
TRBV25-1	TRBJ2-6	.	CASSEWEGGHNVLTF
TRBV7-6	TRBJ2-2	.	CASSSRLAGANTGELFF
TRBV15	TRBJ2-7	.	CATSREAGGSPYEQYF
TRBV5-1	TRBJ2-1	few	CASSLPGLNNEQFF
TRBV15	TRBJ2-1	few	CATSRDNLAGDEQFF
TRBV19	TRBJ2-5	few	CANTDRLAIQETQYF
TRBV11-1	TRBJ2-1	few	CASSLGTGGTGSYNEQFF
TRBV6-5	TRBJ2-3	.	CASRDYSGDTQYF
TRBV19	TRBJ2-5	.	CATGLAGASGGTQYF
TRBV29-1	TRBJ2-5	few	CSVLASSQETQYF
TRBV7-2	TRBJ2-3	.	CASSPGLAGHTDTQYF